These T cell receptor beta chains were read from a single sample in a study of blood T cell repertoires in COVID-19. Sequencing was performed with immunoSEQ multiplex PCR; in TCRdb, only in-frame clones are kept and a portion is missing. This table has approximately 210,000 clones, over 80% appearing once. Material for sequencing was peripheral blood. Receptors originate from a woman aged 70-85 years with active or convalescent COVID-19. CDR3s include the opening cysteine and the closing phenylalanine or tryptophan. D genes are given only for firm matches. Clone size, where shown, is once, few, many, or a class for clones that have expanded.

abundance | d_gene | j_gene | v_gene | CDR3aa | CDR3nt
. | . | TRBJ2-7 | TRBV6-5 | CASSYSGEDYEQYF | TGTGCCAGCAGTTACTCGGGGGAGGATTACGAGCAGTACTTC
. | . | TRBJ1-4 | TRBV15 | CATSRGGVDNEKLFF | TGTGCCACCAGCAGGGGAGGGGTTGATAATGAAAAACTGTTTTTT
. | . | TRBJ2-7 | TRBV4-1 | CASSQAGGVGVYEQYF | TGCGCCAGCAGCCAAGCCGGAGGGGTGGGGGTCTACGAGCAGTACTTC
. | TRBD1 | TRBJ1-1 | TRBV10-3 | CAISGGTGVWTEAFF | TGTGCCATCAGTGGGGGGACAGGGGTGTGGACTGAAGCTTTCTTT
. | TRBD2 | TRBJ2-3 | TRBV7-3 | CASSSSGGYTQYF | TGTGCCAGCAGCTCTAGCGGGGGATATACGCAGTATTTT
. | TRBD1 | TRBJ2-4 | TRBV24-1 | CATIDRVINIQYF | TGTGCCACCATCGACAGGGTCATAAACATTCAGTACTTC
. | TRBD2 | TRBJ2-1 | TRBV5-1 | CASSLTSVFYNEQFF | TGCGCCAGCAGCTTAACTAGCGTGTTCTACAATGAGCAGTTCTTC
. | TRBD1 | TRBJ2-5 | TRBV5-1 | CASSPGQGVETQYF | TGCGCCAGCAGCCCAGGACAGGGCGTAGAGACCCAGTACTTC
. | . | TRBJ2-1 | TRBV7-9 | CATRSSGDEQFF | TGTGCCACCAGGAGTTCGGGTGATGAGCAGTTCTTC
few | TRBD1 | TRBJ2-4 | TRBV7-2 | CASSLPGQGNIQYF | TGTGCCAGCAGCTTACCGGGACAGGGGAACATTCAGTACTTC
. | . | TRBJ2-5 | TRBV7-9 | CAVLRGYQETQYF | TGTGCCGTGCTTAGAGGGTACCAAGAGACCCAGTACTTC
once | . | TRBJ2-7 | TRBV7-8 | CASSPGAFSYEQYF | TGTGCCAGCAGCCCAGGGGCCTTTTCCTACGAGCAGTACTTC
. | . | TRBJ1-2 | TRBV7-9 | CASSTQRDGYTF | TGTGCCAGCAGCACCCAGAGGGATGGCTACACCTTC
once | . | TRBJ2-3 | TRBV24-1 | CATSDPTGSTDTQYF | TGTGCCACCAGTGATCCGACAGGTTCCACAGATACGCAGTATTTT
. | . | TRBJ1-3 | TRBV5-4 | CASSLNPQLGNTIYF | TGTGCCAGCAGCTTGAATCCTCAACTTGGAAACACCATATATTTT
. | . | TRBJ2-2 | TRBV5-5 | CASSLVPYTGELFF | TGTGCCAGCAGCTTGGTTCCTTACACCGGGGAGCTGTTTTTT
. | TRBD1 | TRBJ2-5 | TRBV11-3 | CASSPDRGETQYF | TGTGCCAGCAGCCCTGACAGGGGTGAGACCCAGTACTTC
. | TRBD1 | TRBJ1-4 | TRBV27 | CASSLGWQTGGEKLFF | TGTGCCAGCAGTCTAGGGTGGCAGACAGGGGGTGAAAAACTGTTTTTT
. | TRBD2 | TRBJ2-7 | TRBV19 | CASSLTSGAAYEQYF | TGTGCCAGTAGCCTTACTAGCGGAGCAGCCTACGAGCAGTACTTC
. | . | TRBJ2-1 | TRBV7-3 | CASSKGGDGYNEQFF | TGTGCCAGCAGCAAAGGGGGGGACGGATACAATGAGCAGTTCTTC
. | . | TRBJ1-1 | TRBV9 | CASSVDRETEAFF | TGTGCCAGCAGCGTAGACAGGGAGACTGAAGCTTTCTTT
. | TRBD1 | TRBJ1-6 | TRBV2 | CASGRGSYNSPLHF | TGTGCCAGCGGCAGGGGGTCCTATAATTCACCCCTCCACTTT
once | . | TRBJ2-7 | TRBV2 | CASSEGQYEQYF | TGTGCCAGCAGTGAAGGACAGTACGAGCAGTACTTC
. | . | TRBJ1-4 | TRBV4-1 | CASSRDPGLATNEKLFF | TGCGCCAGTTCCCGGGATCCGGGATTAGCAACTAATGAAAAACTGTTTTTT
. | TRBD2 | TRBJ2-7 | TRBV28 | CASSPHSGSGYEQYF | TGTGCCAGCAGTCCTCATAGCGGGAGTGGGTACGAGCAGTACTTC
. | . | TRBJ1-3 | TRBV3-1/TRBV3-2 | CASSQLRTVSSGNTIYF | TGTGCCAGCAGCCAACTTAGGACAGTCAGCTCTGGAAACACCATATATTTT
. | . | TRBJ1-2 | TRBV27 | CASSLAGVQAYGYTF | TGTGCCAGCAGTTTGGCGGGCGTCCAGGCTTATGGCTACACCTTC